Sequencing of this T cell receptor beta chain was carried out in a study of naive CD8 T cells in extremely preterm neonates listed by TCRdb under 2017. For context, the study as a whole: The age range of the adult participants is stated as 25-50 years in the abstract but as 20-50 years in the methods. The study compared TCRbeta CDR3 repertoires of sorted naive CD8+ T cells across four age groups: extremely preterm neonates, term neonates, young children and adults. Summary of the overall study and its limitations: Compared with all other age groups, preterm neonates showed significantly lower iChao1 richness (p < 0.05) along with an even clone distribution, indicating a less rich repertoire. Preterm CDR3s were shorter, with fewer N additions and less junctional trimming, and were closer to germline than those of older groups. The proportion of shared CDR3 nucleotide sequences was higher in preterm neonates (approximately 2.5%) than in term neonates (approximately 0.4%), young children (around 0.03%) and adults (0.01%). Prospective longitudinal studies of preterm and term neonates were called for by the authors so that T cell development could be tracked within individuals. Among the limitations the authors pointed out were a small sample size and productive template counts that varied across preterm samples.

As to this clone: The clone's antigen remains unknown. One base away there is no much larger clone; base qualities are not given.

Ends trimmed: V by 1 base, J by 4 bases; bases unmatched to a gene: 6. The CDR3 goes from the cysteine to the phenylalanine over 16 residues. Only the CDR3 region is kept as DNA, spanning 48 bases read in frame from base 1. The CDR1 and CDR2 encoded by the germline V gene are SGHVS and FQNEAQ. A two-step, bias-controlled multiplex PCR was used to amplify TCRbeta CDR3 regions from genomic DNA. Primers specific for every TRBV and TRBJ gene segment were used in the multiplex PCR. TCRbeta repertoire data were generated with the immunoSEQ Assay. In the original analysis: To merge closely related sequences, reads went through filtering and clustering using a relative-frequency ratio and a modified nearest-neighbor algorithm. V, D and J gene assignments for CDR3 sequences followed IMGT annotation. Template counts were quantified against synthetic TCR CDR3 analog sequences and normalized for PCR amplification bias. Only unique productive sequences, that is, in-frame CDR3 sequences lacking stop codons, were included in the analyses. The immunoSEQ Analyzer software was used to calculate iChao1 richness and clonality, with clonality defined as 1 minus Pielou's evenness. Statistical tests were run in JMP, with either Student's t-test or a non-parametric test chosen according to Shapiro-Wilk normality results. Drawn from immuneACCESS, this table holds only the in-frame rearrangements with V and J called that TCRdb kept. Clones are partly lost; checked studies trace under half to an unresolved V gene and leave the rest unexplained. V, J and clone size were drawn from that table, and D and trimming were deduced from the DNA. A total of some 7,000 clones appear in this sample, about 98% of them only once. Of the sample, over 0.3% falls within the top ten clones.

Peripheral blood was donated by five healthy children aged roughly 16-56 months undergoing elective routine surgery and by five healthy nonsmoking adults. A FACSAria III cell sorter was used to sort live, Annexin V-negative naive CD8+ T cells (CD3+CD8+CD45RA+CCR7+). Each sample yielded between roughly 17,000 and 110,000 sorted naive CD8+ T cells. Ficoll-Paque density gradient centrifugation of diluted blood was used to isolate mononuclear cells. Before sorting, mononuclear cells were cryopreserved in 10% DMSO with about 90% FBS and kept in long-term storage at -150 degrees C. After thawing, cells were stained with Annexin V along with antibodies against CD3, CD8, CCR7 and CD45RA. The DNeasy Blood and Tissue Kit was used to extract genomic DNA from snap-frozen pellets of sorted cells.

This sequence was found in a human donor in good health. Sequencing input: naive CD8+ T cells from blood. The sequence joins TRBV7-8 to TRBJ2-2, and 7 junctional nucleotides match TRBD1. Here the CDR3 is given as CASSLGGGARTGELFF. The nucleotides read TGTGCCAGCAGCTTAGGAGGGGGCGCACGCACCGGGGAGCTGTTTTTT.